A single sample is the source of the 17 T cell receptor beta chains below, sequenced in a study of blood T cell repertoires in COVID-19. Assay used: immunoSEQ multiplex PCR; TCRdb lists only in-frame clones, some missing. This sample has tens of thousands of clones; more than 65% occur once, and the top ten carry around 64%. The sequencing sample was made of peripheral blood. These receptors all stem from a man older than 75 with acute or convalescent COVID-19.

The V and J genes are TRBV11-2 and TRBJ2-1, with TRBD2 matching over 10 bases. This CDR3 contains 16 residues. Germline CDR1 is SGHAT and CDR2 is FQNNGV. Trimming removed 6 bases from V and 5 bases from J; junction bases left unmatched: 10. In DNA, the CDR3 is TGTGCCAGCAGACTTATAGCGGGAGGTATCGACAATGAGCAGTTCTTC. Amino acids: CASRLIAGGIDNEQFF.

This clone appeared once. The CDR3 loop reads CASSQSGFPGQTNTGELFF. DNA for the CDR3: TGCGCCAGCAGTCAATCGGGCTTTCCGGGACAGACGAACACCGGGGAGCTGTTTTTT. The rearrangement uses TRBV23-1 and TRBJ2-2, with 7 bases that match TRBD1. TRBV23-1 has ORF status, its function being uncertain. The CDR3 has 19 residues. V lost 0 bases and J lost 0; bases outside the gene matches: 10.

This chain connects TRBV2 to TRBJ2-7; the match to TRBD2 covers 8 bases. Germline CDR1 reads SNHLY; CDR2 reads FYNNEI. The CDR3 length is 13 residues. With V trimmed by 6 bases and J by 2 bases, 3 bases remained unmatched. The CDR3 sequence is CASRLAEPYEQYF. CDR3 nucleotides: TGTGCCAGCAGACTAGCGGAACCCTACGAGCAGTACTTC.

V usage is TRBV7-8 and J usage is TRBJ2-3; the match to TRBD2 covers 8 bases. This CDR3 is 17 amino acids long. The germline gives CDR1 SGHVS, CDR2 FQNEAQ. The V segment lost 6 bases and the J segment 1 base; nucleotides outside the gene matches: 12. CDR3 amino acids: CASRKRAAGVGTDTQYF. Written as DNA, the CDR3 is TGTGCCAGCAGGAAAAGGGCAGCGGGAGTTGGCACAGATACGCAGTATTTT.

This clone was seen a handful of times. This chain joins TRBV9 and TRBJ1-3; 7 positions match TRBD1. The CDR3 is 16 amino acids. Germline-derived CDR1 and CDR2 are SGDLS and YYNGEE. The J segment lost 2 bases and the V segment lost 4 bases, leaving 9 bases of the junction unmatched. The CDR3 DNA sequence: TGTGCCAGCAGCCCGCGACAGGGAAACACTGGAAACACCATATATTTT. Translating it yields CASSPRQGNTGNTIYF.

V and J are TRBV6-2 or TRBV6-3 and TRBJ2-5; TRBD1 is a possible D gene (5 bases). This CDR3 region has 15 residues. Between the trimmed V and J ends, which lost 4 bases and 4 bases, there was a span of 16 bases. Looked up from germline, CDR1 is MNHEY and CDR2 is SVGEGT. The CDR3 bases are TGTGCCAGCAGTTCCTCGACAGTGGCAGGAGAGACCCAGTACTTC. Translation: CASSSSTVAGETQYF.

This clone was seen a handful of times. Here the CDR3 DNA reads TGTGCCAGCAGTGCCACACCTAGCAATCAGCCCCAGCATTTT. Translating it yields CASSATPSNQPQHF. J is TRBJ1-5 and V is TRBV28; D call uncertain. Trimming cost V 5 bases and J 0 bases, with 8 bases left between them. Germline CDR1 and CDR2: MDHEN and SYDVKM. This CDR3 has 14 amino acids.

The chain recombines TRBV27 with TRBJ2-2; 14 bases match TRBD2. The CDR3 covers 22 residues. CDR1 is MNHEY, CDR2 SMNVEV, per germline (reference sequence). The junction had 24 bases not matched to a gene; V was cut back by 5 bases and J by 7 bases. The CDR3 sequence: CASSPNLRRQGGTSGSGGELFF. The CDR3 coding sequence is TGTGCCAGCAGTCCGAATTTAAGGAGGCAGGGAGGGACTAGCGGGAGTGGCGGGGAGCTGTTTTTT.

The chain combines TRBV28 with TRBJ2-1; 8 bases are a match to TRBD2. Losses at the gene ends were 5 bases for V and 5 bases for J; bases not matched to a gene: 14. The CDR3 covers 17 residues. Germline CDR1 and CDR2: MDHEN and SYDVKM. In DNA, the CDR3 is TGTGCCAGCAGTCCTCTTGGGAGCGGGAGCCCCAACAATGAGCAGTTCTTC. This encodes CASSPLGSGSPNNEQFF.

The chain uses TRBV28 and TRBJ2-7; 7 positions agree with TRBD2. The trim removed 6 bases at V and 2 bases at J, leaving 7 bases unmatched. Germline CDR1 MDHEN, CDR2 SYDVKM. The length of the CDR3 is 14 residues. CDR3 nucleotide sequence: TGTGCCAGCAGGTCCGGGACTACCCCCTACGAGCAGTACTTC. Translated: CASRSGTTPYEQYF.

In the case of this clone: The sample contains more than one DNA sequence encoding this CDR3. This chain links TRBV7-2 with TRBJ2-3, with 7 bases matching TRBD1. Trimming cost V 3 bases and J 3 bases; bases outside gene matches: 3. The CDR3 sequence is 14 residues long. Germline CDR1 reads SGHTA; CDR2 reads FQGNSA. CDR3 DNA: TGTGCCAGCAGCTTGGGACAGCTTACAGATACGCAGTATTTT. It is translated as CASSLGQLTDTQYF.

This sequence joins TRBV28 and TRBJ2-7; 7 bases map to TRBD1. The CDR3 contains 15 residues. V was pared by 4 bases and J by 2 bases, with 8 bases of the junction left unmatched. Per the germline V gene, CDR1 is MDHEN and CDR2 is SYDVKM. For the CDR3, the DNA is TGTGCCAGCAGTTCGCATACAGGGGTAGCCTACGAGCAGTACTTC. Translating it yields CASSSHTGVAYEQYF. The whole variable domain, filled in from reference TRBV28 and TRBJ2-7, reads DVKVTQSSRYLVKRTGEKVFLECVQDMDHENMFWYRQDPGLGLRLIYFSYDVKMKEKGDIPEGYSVSREKKERFSLILESASTNQTSMYLCASSSHTGVAYEQYFGPGTRLTVT.

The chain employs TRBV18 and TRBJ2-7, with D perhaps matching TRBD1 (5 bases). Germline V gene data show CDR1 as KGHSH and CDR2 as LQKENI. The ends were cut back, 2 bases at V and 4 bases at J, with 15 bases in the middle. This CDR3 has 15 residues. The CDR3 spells CASSPTTGLTYEQYF. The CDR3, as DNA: TGTGCCAGCTCACCAACAACAGGCCTCACGTACGAGCAGTACTTC.

The chain's CDR3 is CASSQIKNTEAFF. The CDR3 nucleotides read TGTGCCAGCAGCCAAATCAAGAACACTGAAGCTTTCTTT. This sequence joins TRBV6-6 and TRBJ1-1, with D hard to call. V gave up 6 bases and J gave up 1 base, with 9 bases separating them. Looked up from germline, CDR1 is MNHNY and CDR2 is SVGAGI (reference sequence). The CDR3 is 13 amino acids.

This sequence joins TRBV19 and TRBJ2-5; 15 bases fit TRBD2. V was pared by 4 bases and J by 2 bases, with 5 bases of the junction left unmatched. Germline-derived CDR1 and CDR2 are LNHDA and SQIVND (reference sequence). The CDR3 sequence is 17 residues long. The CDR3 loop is CASSKKGLAGGQETQYF. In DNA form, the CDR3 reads TGTGCCAGTAGTAAAAAGGGACTAGCGGGAGGACAAGAGACCCAGTACTTC.

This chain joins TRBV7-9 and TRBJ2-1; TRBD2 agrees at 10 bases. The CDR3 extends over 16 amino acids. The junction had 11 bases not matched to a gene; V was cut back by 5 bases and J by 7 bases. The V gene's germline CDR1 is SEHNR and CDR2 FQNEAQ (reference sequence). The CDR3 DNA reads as TGTGCCAGCAGCACCGGTTCTAGCGGGAGAAGTAATGAGCAGTTCTTC. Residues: CASSTGSSGRSNEQFF.

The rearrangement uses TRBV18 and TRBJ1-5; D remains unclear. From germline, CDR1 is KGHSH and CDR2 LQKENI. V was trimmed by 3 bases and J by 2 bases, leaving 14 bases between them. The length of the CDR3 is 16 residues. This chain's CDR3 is CASSPRETGGNQPQHF. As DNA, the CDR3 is TGTGCCAGCTCACCGAGAGAGACTGGAGGCAATCAGCCCCAGCATTTT.